This entry features one T cell receptor (beta chain) sequence. The CDR3 consists of 13 residues. Trimming cost V 1 base and J 1 base, with 4 bases left between them. This sample is part of a study of blood T cells in healthy people across ages. A second PCR of 7 to 11 cycles used a sample-barcoded 5' primer and a J-beta primer mix. One entry per CDR3 protein results from TCRdb running MiXCR on the 5' RACE reads. This sample carries about a million distinct CDR3 sequences, more than 30% of them seen once, and the ten largest clones take around 13%. What was sequenced was blood. The chain has TRBV12-3 or TRBV12-4 and TRBJ1-1, with D hard to call. This TCR derives from a man between 18 and 29 years old in good health. The CDR3 coding sequence is TGTGCCAGCAGTTTAGATGAGAACACTGAAGCTTTCTTT. It yields the protein CASSLDENTEAFF.